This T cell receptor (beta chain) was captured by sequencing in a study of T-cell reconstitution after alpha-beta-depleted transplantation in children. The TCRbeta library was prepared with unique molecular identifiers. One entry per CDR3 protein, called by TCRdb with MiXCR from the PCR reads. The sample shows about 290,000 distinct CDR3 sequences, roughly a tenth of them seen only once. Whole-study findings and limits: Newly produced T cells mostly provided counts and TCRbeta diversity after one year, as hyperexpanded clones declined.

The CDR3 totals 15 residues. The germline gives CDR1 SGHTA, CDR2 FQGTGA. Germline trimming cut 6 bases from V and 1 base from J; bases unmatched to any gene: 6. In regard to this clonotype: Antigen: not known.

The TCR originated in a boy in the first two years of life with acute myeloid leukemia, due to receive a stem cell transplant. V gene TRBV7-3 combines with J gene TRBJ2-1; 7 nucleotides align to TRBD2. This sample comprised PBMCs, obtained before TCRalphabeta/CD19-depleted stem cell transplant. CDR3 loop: CASSSSGVSYNEQFF. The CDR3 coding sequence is TGTGCCAGCAGTTCGAGCGGGGTATCCTACAATGAGCAGTTCTTC.